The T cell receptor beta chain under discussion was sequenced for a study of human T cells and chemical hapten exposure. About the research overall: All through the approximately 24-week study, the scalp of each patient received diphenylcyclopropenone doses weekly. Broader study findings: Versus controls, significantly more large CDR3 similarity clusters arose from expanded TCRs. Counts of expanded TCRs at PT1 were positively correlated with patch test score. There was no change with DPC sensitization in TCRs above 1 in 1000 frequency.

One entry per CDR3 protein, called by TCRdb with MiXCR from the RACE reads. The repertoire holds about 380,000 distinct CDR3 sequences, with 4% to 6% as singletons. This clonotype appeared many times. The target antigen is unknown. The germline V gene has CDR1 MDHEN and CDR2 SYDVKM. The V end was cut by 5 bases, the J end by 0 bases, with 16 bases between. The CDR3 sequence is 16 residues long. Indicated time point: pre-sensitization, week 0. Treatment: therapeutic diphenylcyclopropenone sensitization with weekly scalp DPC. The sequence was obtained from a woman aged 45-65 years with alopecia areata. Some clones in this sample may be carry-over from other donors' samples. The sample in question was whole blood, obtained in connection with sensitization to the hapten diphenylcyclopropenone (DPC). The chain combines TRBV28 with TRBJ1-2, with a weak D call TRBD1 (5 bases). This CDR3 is CASSPRQTNTNYGYTF. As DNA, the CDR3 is TGTGCCAGCAGTCCTAGACAGACGAATACTAACTATGGCTACACCTTC.